The 15 T cell receptor beta chains reported below all come from one sample, sequenced in a study of T-cell reconstitution after alpha-beta-depleted transplantation in children. Unique molecular identifiers were used to barcode this TCRbeta library. TCRdb fed the PCR reads into MiXCR, producing one record per CDR3 protein. Of about 110,000 distinct CDR3 sequences listed, about 9.3% are singletons. The starting material was PBMCs from the stem cell graft donor, obtained from the stem cell graft. These TCRs come from a human donor who donated a stem cell graft to a child with acute lymphoblastic leukemia.

Ten or more counts support this clonotype. CDR3 loop: CASYTEERASGANVLTF. CDR3 nucleotides: TGTGCCAGCTATACCGAGGAAAGGGCCTCTGGGGCCAACGTCCTGACTTTC. The chain carries TRBV9 and TRBJ2-6; D unclear. V dropped 7 bases and J dropped 0 bases, with 17 bases sitting between them. The CDR3 has 17 residues. Germline lookup yields CDR1 SGDLS and CDR2 YYNGEE.

Ten or more counts support this clonotype. The chain couples TRBV28 to TRBJ2-7; 7 nucleotides align to TRBD1. The trim removed 6 bases at V and 5 bases at J, leaving 10 bases unmatched. Per germline, CDR1 MDHEN and CDR2 SYDVKM. The CDR3 has 14 residues. The CDR3 coding sequence is TGTGCCAGCAGAACGGGGAACAGGGGCAACGAGCAGTACTTC. Amino acids: CASRTGNRGNEQYF. Full variable domain (outside the CDR3, taken from reference TRBV28 and TRBJ2-7): DVKVTQSSRYLVKRTGEKVFLECVQDMDHENMFWYRQDPGLGLRLIYFSYDVKMKEKGDIPEGYSVSREKKERFSLILESASTNQTSMYLCASRTGNRGNEQYFGPGTRLTVT.

This clonotype was detected ten times or more. V and J are TRBV20-1 and TRBJ1-6, with 7 bases lining up with TRBD1. The CDR3 runs 14 residues. The V gene's germline CDR1 is DFQATT and CDR2 SNEGSKA (reference sequence). V dropped 1 base and J dropped 7; count of bases not matched to a gene: 4. This CDR3 is CSARGTGGNSPLHF. CDR3 sequence (DNA): TGCAGTGCTAGAGGGACAGGTGGGAATTCACCCCTCCACTTT.

Many counts were recorded for this clonotype. This rearrangement joins TRBV5-1 to TRBJ2-7; D possibly corresponds to TRBD2 (6 bases). Trimming cost V 4 bases and J 7 bases, with 24 bases left between them. CDR1 is SGHRS, CDR2 YFSETQ, per germline. This CDR3 region has 16 residues. CDR3 sequence reads: CASSVGMEGRFREQYF. CDR3 nucleotides: TGCGCCAGCAGCGTGGGGATGGAGGGCCGATTTAGGGAGCAGTACTTC.

This clonotype was observed at least ten times. The gene calls are TRBV5-1 and TRBJ2-7, with TRBD1 matching 9 bases. Losses at the gene ends were 2 bases for V and 2 bases for J; bases not matched to a gene: 5. The CDR3 length is 15 residues. Germline V gene data show CDR1 as SGHRS and CDR2 as YFSETQ. The CDR3 sequence: CASSFTGGAAYEQYF. CDR3 DNA sequence: TGCGCCAGCAGCTTCACAGGGGGCGCTGCCTACGAGCAGTACTTC. Full variable domain (missing parts from reference TRBV5-1 and TRBJ2-7): KAGVTQTPRYLIKTRGQQVTLSCSPISGHRSVSWYQQTPGQGLQFLFEYFSETQRNKGNFPGRFSGRQFSNSRSEMNVSTLELGDSALYLCASSFTGGAAYEQYFGPGTRLTVT.

This clonotype has at least ten counts. The chain is built from TRBV10-3 and TRBJ1-2, with 10 positions matching TRBD1. There are 13 residues in the CDR3. V shed 5 bases, J shed 7 bases, and the junction held 4 bases outside the gene matches. The germline V gene encodes CDR1 ENHRY and CDR2 SYGVKD. The CDR3 spells CAISNRTGGGYTF. The DNA of the CDR3 is TGTGCCATCAGTAACCGGACAGGGGGTGGCTACACCTTC.

This clonotype was counted ten times or more. This chain uses TRBV12-3 or TRBV12-4 with TRBJ2-2; D is possibly TRBD1 (5 bases). V was shortened by 1 base and J by 1 base, with 10 bases between the two germline ends. This CDR3 region has 16 residues. The CDR3 loop reads CASSLGARENTGELFF. Written as DNA, the CDR3 is TGTGCCAGCAGTTTAGGGGCCAGGGAGAACACCGGGGAGCTGTTTTTT.

As for this clonotype: A much bigger clone sits one base away, suggesting this may be a read error. CDR3 DNA sequence: TGTGCCAGCAGCCCCGCGACAGGGGGTCATGGCTACACCTTC. It codes for CASSPATGGHGYTF. The genes are TRBV3-1 and TRBJ1-2; the match to TRBD1 covers 9 bases. Germline V lookup: CDR1 LGHDT, CDR2 YNNKEL (reference sequence). The length of the CDR3 is 14 residues. The V gene end was trimmed by 4 bases and the J gene end by 6 bases; junction bases not matched to a gene: 6. Drawing the rest from reference TRBV3-1 and TRBJ1-2, the complete variable domain is DTAVSQTPKYLVTQMGNDKSIKCEQNLGHDTMYWYKQDSKKFLKIMFSYNNKELIINETVPNRFSPKSPDKAHLNLHINSLELGDSAVYFCASSPATGGHGYTFGSGTRLTVV.

This clonotype showed up many times. This sequence joins TRBV7-2 and TRBJ1-4, with D unresolved. Germline CDR1 is SGHTA and CDR2 is FQGNSA. Trimming cost V 5 bases and J 0 bases, with 7 bases left between them. This CDR3 is 14 amino acids long. The CDR3 spells CASSPLTTNEKLFF. The CDR3, as DNA: TGTGCCAGCAGCCCTCTAACAACTAATGAAAAACTGTTTTTT.

Many counts were recorded for this clonotype. The rearrangement links TRBV7-2 to TRBJ2-1; a weak D match, TRBD2 (5 bases). The CDR3 runs 15 residues. V was shortened by 4 bases and J by 8 bases, with 18 bases between the two germline ends. Per the germline V gene, CDR1 is SGHTA and CDR2 is FQGNSA. CDR3 region: CASSSQAVRAYEQFF. The CDR3 DNA reads as TGTGCCAGCAGCTCCCAAGCCGTGAGGGCCTATGAGCAGTTCTTC.

This clonotype was recorded many times. The chain employs TRBV27 and TRBJ1-5; D remains unclear. Germline CDR1 is MNHEY and CDR2 is SMNVEV (reference sequence). The CDR3 has 16 residues. Trimming pared 7 bases from V and 0 bases from J, leaving 16 bases between. The CDR3 nucleotides are TGTGCCAGCATCAGATGGGCAGTCTATAGCAATCAGCCCCAGCATTTT. This encodes CASIRWAVYSNQPQHF.

This clonotype was detected many times. This sequence joins TRBV4-1 and TRBJ2-3, with TRBD2 matching 9 bases. CDR3 length equals 18 residues. The J segment lost 1 base and the V segment lost 0 bases, leaving 8 bases of the junction unmatched. Germline CDR1 is MGHRA and CDR2 is YSYEKL. The CDR3 region is CASSQEPSGVSRTDTQYF. DNA of the CDR3: TGCGCCAGCAGCCAAGAACCTAGCGGGGTCTCACGCACAGATACGCAGTATTTT.

This clonotype was recorded many times. This chain uses TRBV15 with TRBJ1-2; D is unclear. There are 12 residues in the CDR3. Germline CDR1 and CDR2: LNHNV and YYDKDF (reference sequence). The ends were cut back, 0 bases at V and 4 bases at J, with 3 bases in the middle. The CDR3 here is CATSRDGYGYTF. CDR3 bases: TGTGCCACCAGCAGAGACGGCTATGGCTACACCTTC.

This clonotype has at least ten counts. V gene TRBV29-1 combines with J gene TRBJ1-1; D is unresolved. V lost 0 bases, J lost 6 bases, and 8 bases lay in between. The germline V gene encodes CDR1 SQVTM and CDR2 ANQGSEA. The CDR3 totals 12 residues. The CDR3 loop reads CSVEEVGSEAFF. The CDR3 coding sequence is TGCAGCGTTGAAGAAGTGGGGTCTGAAGCTTTCTTT.

This clonotype was seen repeatedly, ten times or more. The CDR3 loop is CAIEVGNTIYF. The CDR3 DNA reads as TGTGCCATCGAGGTTGGAAACACCATATATTTT. V is TRBV7-6 and J is TRBJ1-3; no firm D call. V gave up 10 bases and J gave up 3 bases, with 7 bases separating them. This CDR3 comprises 11 residues. Germline-derived CDR1 and CDR2 are SGHVS and FNYEAQ.